Each of the 2 T cell receptor beta chains below was sequenced from the same sample in a study of monozygotic twins with inflammatory bowel disease (dated by TCRdb to the late 2010s). The protocol used for the library was 5' RACE. The run used an Illumina HiSeq 2500. After TCRdb reprocessed the reads, each CDR3 protein sequence was kept as one row, without DNA. The sample's clone listing holds approximately 400,000 distinct CDR3 sequences. Around 2.3% of the sample rests with the top ten. Sequencing used blood. The receptors were gathered from a human donor with ulcerative colitis or Crohn's disease, or a healthy co-twin of an affected twin (not recorded which).

This sequence joins TRBV7-2 and TRBJ2-7. The CDR3 has 15 residues. Germline CDR1 reads SGHTA; CDR2 reads FQGNSA. Here the CDR3 reads CASSLAGLSSYEQYF.

This chain links TRBV7-9 with TRBJ2-3; TCRdb's assignment of TRBD1 cannot be checked, as there is no DNA. Germline V gene sequence: CDR1 SEHNR, CDR2 FQNEAQ (reference sequence). The CDR3 has 17 amino acids. Here the CDR3 reads CASSLAEKRAGADTQYF. The full variable domain, rest sourced from reference TRBV7-9 and TRBJ2-3, is DTGVSQNPRHKITKRGQNVTFRCDPISEHNRLYWYRQTLGQGPEFLTYFQNEAQLEKSRLLSDRFSAERPKGSFSTLEIQRTEQGDSAMYLCASSLAEKRAGADTQYFGPGTRLTVL.